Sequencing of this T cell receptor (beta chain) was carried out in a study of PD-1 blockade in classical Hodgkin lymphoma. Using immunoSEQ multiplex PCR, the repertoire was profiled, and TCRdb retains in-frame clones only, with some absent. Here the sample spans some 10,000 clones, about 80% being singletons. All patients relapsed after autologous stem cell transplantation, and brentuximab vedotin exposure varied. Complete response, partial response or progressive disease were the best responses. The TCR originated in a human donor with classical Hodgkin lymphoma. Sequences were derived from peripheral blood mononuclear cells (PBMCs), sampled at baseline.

For the CDR3, the DNA is TGTGCCAGCAGCGTGGGGAGCTCTGGAAACACCATATATTTT. Protein product: CASSVGSSGNTIYF. The rearrangement joins TRBV9 to TRBJ1-3; no clear D. V lost 2 bases and J 0 bases, leaving 6 bases between the germline ends. Germline V lookup: CDR1 SGDLS, CDR2 YYNGEE. The CDR3 has 14 amino acids.